This T cell receptor (beta chain) was captured in a study of regulatory T cells in long-lasting Graves disease. Findings of the study overall: Newly diagnosed Graves' patients exceeded persistent ones in TCR diversity.

The time point denotes: newly diagnosed GD, antithyroid drugs for less than 3 months. Extracted RNA from PBMCs served as the source of the TCR library. This clonotype was recorded a few times. Its antigen remains unknown. Arm-PCR of CDR3 regions and iRepertoire HTBI primers were the basis on which TCR beta libraries were built. TCRdb re-analysed the multiplex PCR reads in MiXCR, keeping a single row per CDR3 protein. This table has 560,000 or so distinct CDR3 sequences, approximately 16% appearing once. This sample also belongs to another study, concerning T cells in Graves' hyperthyroidism and ophthalmopathy. That paper notes: A 13 V-J signature model discriminated ophthalmopathy versus stable hyperthyroidism.

Sequencing was performed on peripheral blood mononuclear cells (PBMCs), taken at new diagnosis, from a patient treated with antithyroid drugs. The clonotype was recovered from a man aged 18 to 35 with Graves disease.

The CDR3 coding sequence is TGTGCCAGCAAGCGATTTGAAGAGACCCAGTACTTC. The encoded protein is CASKRFEETQYF. This rearrangement joins TRBV6-2 or TRBV6-3 to TRBJ2-5; D is ambiguous. Germline values: CDR1 MNHEY, CDR2 SVGEGT. Trimming took 7 bases from V and 3 from J, leaving 9 bases between them. CDR3 size: 12 residues.